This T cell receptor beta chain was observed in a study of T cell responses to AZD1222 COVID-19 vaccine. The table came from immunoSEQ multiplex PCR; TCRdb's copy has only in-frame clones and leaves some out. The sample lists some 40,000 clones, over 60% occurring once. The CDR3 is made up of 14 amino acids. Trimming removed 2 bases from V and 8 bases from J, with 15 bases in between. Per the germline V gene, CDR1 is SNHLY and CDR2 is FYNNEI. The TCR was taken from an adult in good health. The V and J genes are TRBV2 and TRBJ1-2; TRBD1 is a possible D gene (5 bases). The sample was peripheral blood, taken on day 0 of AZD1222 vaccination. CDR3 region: CASSEQGGLQGYTF. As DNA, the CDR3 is TGTGCCAGCAGTGAACAGGGAGGTCTCCAAGGCTACACCTTC.